This note documents a single TCR beta chain sequence. This sample is drawn from a study of shared T cell receptors in the human thymus. Libraries were prepared by immunoSEQ multiplex PCR; TCRdb keeps only in-frame clonotypes and omits some of them. This table holds about 660,000 clones, about 87% found once. The same sample was also studied in work on human thymus T cells. From that paper: Each of the donors was a healthy Finnish infant who was undergoing open corrective cardiac surgery for congenital heart defects. From resections taken during corrective heart surgery, the thymus tissue was obtained. V and J gene usage appeared biased in thymic and blood repertoires. As related research reported, thymic repertoires overlapped highly among unrelated individuals.

The TCR sequence derives from a boy in the first two years of life with a congenital heart defect. The sequenced material came from thymocytes.

The CDR3 reads CASSLRDTNNEQFF. The CDR3 DNA follows: TGTGCCAGCAGCCTCCGGGATACAAACAATGAGCAGTTCTTC. The chain recombines TRBV7-2 with TRBJ2-1; TRBD2 is a possible D gene (5 bases). Between the trimmed V and J ends, which lost 5 bases and 5 bases, there was a span of 13 bases. Germline values: CDR1 SGHTA, CDR2 FQGNSA. The CDR3 loop spans 14 amino acids.